This T cell receptor beta chain is drawn from a study of shared clonotypes between healthy human individuals. Study details: Each donor's CD8 memory used one plate, CD8 naive two, each CD4 subset three.

Repertoires were generated with immunoSEQ multiplex PCR, while TCRdb's copy carries only in-frame clones and drops some. This sample carries some 1,600,000 clones, nearly 99% of them seen once, and the ten largest clones take about 0.4%. Turning to this clone: Its antigen is unidentified.

Findings of the study overall: It was the few donors that limited the genetic and exposure-history diversity represented.

Sequencing was performed on naive CD4+ T cells sorted from blood. Subset indicated: CD45RA+ positively selected. This receptor was taken from a young man in good health.

CDR3: CSVFQTPADGKLFF. The CDR3 DNA sequence: TGCAGCGTTTTTCAGACGCCCGCCGATGGAAAACTGTTTTTT. The chain joins TRBV29-1 to TRBJ1-4, with unresolved D. The germline V gene has CDR1 SQVTM and CDR2 ANQGSEA. Between the trimmed V and J ends, which lost 5 bases and 10 bases, there was a span of 20 bases. The CDR3 has 14 amino acids. The entire variable domain, with the rest obtained from reference TRBV29-1 and TRBJ1-4, is as follows: SAVISQKPSRDICQRGTSLTIQCQVDSQVTMMFWYRQQPGQSLTLIATANQGSEATYESGFVIDKFPISRPNLTFSTLTVSNMSPEDSSIYLCSVFQTPADGKLFFGSGTQLSVL.